This TCR beta chain appears in the sequencing data of a study of blood T cell repertoires in COVID-19. Only in-frame clones appear in the TCRdb table, and some are missing; sequencing was by immunoSEQ multiplex PCR. The repertoire holds around 210,000 clones, with roughly nine tenths as singletons. V lost 0 bases and J 2 bases, leaving 10 bases between the germline ends. Germline assignment: CDR1 MGHRA and CDR2 YSYEKL. The CDR3 totals 15 residues. The V and J genes are TRBV4-1 and TRBJ1-2; no clear D gene. The sample was PBMCs or T cells enriched from blood (not recorded which). This sequence originates from a woman under 30 who had recovered from COVID-19. CDR3 loop: CASSQDPPRNYGYTF. CDR3 coding DNA: TGCGCCAGCAGCCAAGATCCCCCGAGAAACTATGGCTACACCTTC.